These 17 T cell receptor beta chains came from one sample sequenced in a study of T-cell reconstitution after alpha-beta-depleted transplantation in children. Preparation of the TCRbeta library involved a method that used unique molecular identifiers. Using its own MiXCR run on the PCR reads, TCRdb lists one record per CDR3 protein. The data show about 900,000 distinct CDR3 sequences, about 29% seen once. The source was PBMCs, mostly from graft donor cells, collected 360 days after TCRalphabeta/CD19-depleted stem cell transplant. The receptor source for this set is a boy under two years old who had a stem cell transplant for SCID, so the T cells may come from the graft donor.

The J gene is TRBJ2-3, the V gene TRBV27; TRBD2 might be the D (5 bases). V was pared by 7 bases and J by 4 bases, with 18 bases between. CDR3 size: 15 residues. Germline loops: CDR1 MNHEY, CDR2 SMNVEV (reference sequence). As DNA, the CDR3 is TGTGCCAGCAATCTGGCCCGCGGGCCGCCAGATACGCAGTATTTT. Protein: CASNLARGPPDTQYF.

This chain connects TRBV12-3 or TRBV12-4 to TRBJ2-7; D unresolved. Trimming took 1 base from V and 1 from J, leaving 11 bases between them. The CDR3 consists of 15 residues. The CDR3 loop is CASSLDGQVSYEQYF. The CDR3 bases are TGTGCCAGCAGTTTAGACGGTCAGGTTTCCTACGAGCAGTACTTC.

This chain connects TRBV10-3 to TRBJ2-3; D may be TRBD1 (6 bases). V was clipped by 6 bases and J by 6 bases, with 19 bases between them. CDR3 length: 15 amino acids. CDR1 and CDR2 from the germline V gene are ENHRY and SYGVKD. This chain's CDR3 is CAIRPGGGRRDTQYF. Here the CDR3 DNA reads TGTGCCATCAGACCCGGTGGGGGCCGGAGGGATACGCAGTATTTT.

This clonotype has just a few counts. The chain combines TRBV7-2 with TRBJ2-1; maybe TRBD1 (6 bases). Deletions cut 3 bases from V and 3 bases from J, with 18 bases between. Germline V lookup: CDR1 SGHTA, CDR2 FQGNSA. The CDR3 runs to 17 residues. The CDR3 DNA follows: TGTGCCAGCAGCTTTCCTTTTAGGGACACCGACTACAATGAGCAGTTCTTC. Its translation: CASSFPFRDTDYNEQFF.

This CDR3 reads CASSTPASGGVKTQYF. CDR3 nucleotide sequence: TGTGCCAGCAGCACCCCGGCTAGCGGGGGGGTAAAGACCCAGTACTTC. This chain uses TRBV7-8 with TRBJ2-5, with 12 nucleotides matching TRBD2. In germline, CDR1 is SGHVS, CDR2 FQNEAQ. Trimming took 5 bases from V and 6 from J; bases not matched to a gene: 10. The CDR3 length is 16 residues.

This chain links TRBV18 with TRBJ1-4; TRBD1 matches at 7 bases. The CDR3 length is 15 residues. With V trimmed by 4 bases and J by 4 bases, 6 bases remained unmatched. CDR1 KGHSH and CDR2 LQKENI come from the germline V gene. CDR3 region: CASSLTGTVNEKLFF. The CDR3 region has the DNA TGTGCCAGCTCACTGACCGGGACAGTTAATGAAAAACTGTTTTTT.

This clonotype was recorded a few times. V and J are TRBV7-6 and TRBJ2-3; 7 positions match TRBD2. The CDR3 loop spans 14 amino acids. Unmatched junction bases numbered 7, after V lost 4 bases and J lost 6 bases. The germline CDR1 and CDR2 sequences are SGHVS and FNYEAQ. For the CDR3, the DNA is TGTGCCAGCAGCTCGGGACTATCACCGGATACGCAGTATTTT. Protein: CASSSGLSPDTQYF.

This clonotype appeared a few times. V is TRBV12-3 or TRBV12-4 and J is TRBJ2-2; 9 bases align to TRBD2. The ends lost 2 bases at V and 1 base at J; junction bases unmatched: 8. The CDR3 is 18 amino acids. CDR3 loop: CASSLWRGGLGNTGELFF. In DNA, the CDR3 is TGTGCCAGCAGTTTATGGCGGGGGGGCCTAGGGAACACCGGGGAGCTGTTTTTT.

The chain has TRBV15 and TRBJ1-1; the D gene is possibly TRBD1 (6 bases). The CDR3 extends over 12 amino acids. Germline V gene lookup returns CDR1 LNHNV and CDR2 YYDKDF (reference sequence). Deletions cut 1 base from V and 8 bases from J, with 8 bases between. CDR3 sequence: CATSRVDREAFF. The CDR3 DNA sequence: TGTGCCACCAGCAGAGTCGACAGGGAAGCTTTCTTT.

This clonotype was seen many times. The chain couples TRBV12-3 or TRBV12-4 to TRBJ2-4; no clear D gene. The CDR3 runs 14 residues. Trimming shortened V by 0 bases and J by 7 bases, and 10 bases separated the two germline ends. CDR3 nucleotides: TGTGCCAGCAGTTTAGCGGCATCATTGAACATTCAGTACTTC. The encoded protein is CASSLAASLNIQYF.

The V call is TRBV18, the J call TRBJ1-5, with D unclear. Germline lookup yields CDR1 KGHSH and CDR2 LQKENI. The CDR3 runs 16 residues. V lost 6 bases, J lost 4 bases, and 19 bases lay in between. The CDR3 region has the DNA TGTGCCAGCTCCACAAGGATGGAACCGGGAAATCAGCCCCAGCATTTT. Translated: CASSTRMEPGNQPQHF.

This chain connects TRBV6-5 to TRBJ2-6; maybe TRBD1 (5 bases). Between the trimmed V and J ends, which lost 0 bases and 1 base, there was a span of 7 bases. The CDR3 is 16 amino acids. From germline, CDR1 is MNHEY and CDR2 SVGAGI. CDR3 residues: CASSYSRQSGANVLTF. The CDR3 coding sequence is TGTGCCAGCAGTTACTCCCGACAGTCTGGGGCCAACGTCCTGACTTTC.

This clonotype was picked up a small number of times. The rearrangement links TRBV7-9 to TRBJ2-5; 8 bases fit TRBD2. There are 15 residues in the CDR3. Germline CDR1 SEHNR, CDR2 FQNEAQ (reference sequence). V dropped 5 bases and J dropped 2; count of bases not matched to a gene: 7. The CDR3 loop reads CASSTFGGEQETQYF. In DNA form, the CDR3 reads TGTGCCAGCAGCACTTTCGGGGGGGAACAAGAGACCCAGTACTTC. Looking up the rest from reference TRBV7-9 and TRBJ2-5 gives the full variable domain: DTGVSQNPRHKITKRGQNVTFRCDPISEHNRLYWYRQTLGQGPEFLTYFQNEAQLEKSRLLSDRFSAERPKGSFSTLEIQRTEQGDSAMYLCASSTFGGEQETQYFGPGTRLLVL.

This clonotype turned up a few times. The chain combines TRBV12-3 or TRBV12-4 with TRBJ2-1; the D gene is possibly TRBD2 (7 bases). CDR3 length equals 13 residues. Trimming took off 7 bases at V and 12 bases at J, with 19 bases between the two ends. The CDR3 DNA reads TGTGCCAGCATCCCAAGGGGGGGCAGTCGGCAGTTCTTC. Its translation: CASIPRGGSRQFF.

This clonotype has only a few counts. The J gene is TRBJ2-1, the V gene TRBV20-1; 8 positions agree with TRBD2. Germline CDR1 reads DFQATT; CDR2 reads SNEGSKA (reference sequence). The V gene end was trimmed by 6 bases and the J gene end by 5 bases; junction bases not matched to a gene: 12. The CDR3 runs 15 residues. Here the CDR3 DNA reads TGCAGTGCCCCCAGCGGGGGCCCTCGAAACAATGAGCAGTTCTTC. Amino acid sequence: CSAPSGGPRNNEQFF.

The chain carries TRBV9 and TRBJ2-1, with TRBD1 matching over 11 bases. V trimming: 0 bases; J trimming: 6 bases; junction bases outside the gene matches: 11. Germline loops: CDR1 SGDLS, CDR2 YYNGEE. This CDR3 has 18 amino acids. DNA of the CDR3: TGTGCCAGCAGCGTAGGTATTCTAGGGGACAGGGGGTTCAATGAGCAGTTCTTC. Translating it yields CASSVGILGDRGFNEQFF.

This clonotype was seen more than once but under ten times. The rearrangement uses TRBV4-3 and TRBJ2-3, with D hard to call. This CDR3 is built from 14 residues. The germline gives CDR1 LGHNA, CDR2 YSLEER. V was pared by 4 bases and J by 5 bases, with 13 bases between. CDR3 sequence: CASSLIGGEDTQYF. CDR3 coding DNA: TGCGCCAGCAGCCTAATTGGCGGTGAAGATACGCAGTATTTT.